This passage covers 27 T cell receptor beta chains from one sample sequenced in a study of cytomegalovirus exposure and HLA in healthy donors. PCR primers comprised 60 Vbeta and 13 Jbeta primers. The repertoire was sequenced with immunoSEQ multiplex PCR; TCRdb's copy has only in-frame clones and lacks some. The sample has some 180,000 clones; roughly 74% are singletons. The sample taken for sequencing was PBMCs. The origin of the receptors is a female donor in good health and CMV-seronegative.

The chain carries TRBV27 and TRBJ1-6; the D gene is possibly TRBD1 (5 bases). V was clipped by 4 bases and J by 8 bases, with 15 bases between them. The CDR3 has 15 residues. Germline V gene data show CDR1 as MNHEY and CDR2 as SMNVEV (reference sequence). CDR3 amino acids: CASSYDSRTDSPLHF. The CDR3 bases are TGTGCCAGCAGTTATGACAGTCGAACGGATTCACCCCTCCACTTT.

The rearrangement links TRBV30 to TRBJ2-5; TRBD2 might be the D (6 bases). This CDR3 comprises 14 residues. V lost 2 bases, J lost 5 bases, and 15 bases lay in between. CDR1 and CDR2 (germline): GTSNPN, SVGIG (reference sequence). CDR3 DNA: TGTGCCTGGAGTCCCACGGCGGGGCAGGAGACCCAGTACTTC. Protein: CAWSPTAGQETQYF.

The chain has TRBV4-3 and TRBJ2-5; TRBD1 agrees at 10 bases. The J segment lost 5 bases and the V segment lost 2 bases, leaving 5 bases of the junction unmatched. The CDR3 is 15 amino acids. From germline, CDR1 is LGHNA and CDR2 YSLEER. DNA for the CDR3: TGCGCCAGCAGCCAACGGGGACAGGGGACGGAGACCCAGTACTTC. This codes for CASSQRGQGTETQYF.

The genes are TRBV19 and TRBJ2-1; 7 nucleotides agree with TRBD2. The J segment lost 6 bases and the V segment lost 6 bases, leaving 8 bases of the junction unmatched. This CDR3 is 14 amino acids long. The germline V gene encodes CDR1 LNHDA and CDR2 SQIVND (reference sequence). This CDR3 reads CASSGLGAANEQFF. The CDR3 nucleotides read TGTGCCAGTAGCGGACTAGGGGCTGCCAATGAGCAGTTCTTC.

This sequence joins TRBV2 and TRBJ1-1; TRBD1 is a possible D gene (5 bases). The V gene lost 9 bases and the J gene lost 1 base, with 9 bases spanning the gap. This CDR3 spans 12 amino acids. The germline gives CDR1 SNHLY, CDR2 FYNNEI. DNA of the CDR3: TGTGCCAGTGACAGTTCGAACACTGAAGCTTTCTTT. Translated: CASDSSNTEAFF. The full variable domain, completed using reference TRBV2 and TRBJ1-1, is EPEVTQTPSHQVTQMGQEVILRCVPISNHLYFYWYRQILGQKVEFLVSFYNNEISEKSEIFDDQFSVERPDGSNFTLKIRSTKLEDSAMYFCASDSSNTEAFFGQGTRLTVV.

This chain links TRBV27 with TRBJ1-2, with 9 bases that match TRBD1. Germline V gene sequence: CDR1 MNHEY, CDR2 SMNVEV (reference sequence). The V segment lost 5 bases and the J segment 5 bases; nucleotides outside the gene matches: 9. The CDR3 is made up of 15 amino acids. As DNA, the CDR3 is TGTGCCAGCAGTCAGCGCCAGACAGGGGGATATGGCTACACCTTC. It codes for CASSQRQTGGYGYTF.

V is TRBV4-2 and J is TRBJ2-1, with 9 bases that match TRBD2. In germline, CDR1 is LGHNA, CDR2 YNFKEQ. CDR3 length: 17 residues. The junction had 11 bases not matched to a gene; V was cut back by 0 bases and J by 8 bases. CDR3 bases: TGTGCCAGCAGCCAAGATTTAGGGGCGGGGGGGCGGGATGAGCAGTTCTTC. Its translation is CASSQDLGAGGRDEQFF.

V gene TRBV19 combines with J gene TRBJ2-1; 9 bases fit TRBD2. The ends lost 6 bases at V and 6 bases at J; junction bases unmatched: 12. Germline V gene data show CDR1 as LNHDA and CDR2 as SQIVND (reference sequence). CDR3 length equals 16 residues. CDR3 amino acids: CASRSEGTSGSNEQFF. In DNA form, the CDR3 reads TGTGCCAGTAGGTCAGAAGGAACTAGCGGGTCCAATGAGCAGTTCTTC.

This chain joins TRBV6-6 and TRBJ1-4, with D possibly matching TRBD1 (5 bases). Germline values: CDR1 MNHNY, CDR2 SVGAGI (reference sequence). CDR3 length equals 15 residues. The V gene lost 2 bases and the J gene lost 3 bases, with 10 bases spanning the gap. Here the CDR3 DNA reads TGTGCCAGCAGTTACGGGGGGATCCCTAATGAAAAACTGTTTTTT. The encoded protein is CASSYGGIPNEKLFF.

The chain is built from TRBV10-3 and TRBJ1-5; 7 bases map to TRBD1. The germline V gene encodes CDR1 ENHRY and CDR2 SYGVKD. With V trimmed by 6 bases and J by 1 base, 12 bases remained unmatched. The CDR3 length is 17 residues. CDR3 in DNA: TGTGCCATCAGCGAGGGACAGTTGAGTGGAAGCAATCAGCCCCAGCATTTT. This translates into CAISEGQLSGSNQPQHF.

The genes are TRBV11-2 and TRBJ1-5; TRBD1 matches at 7 bases. There are 17 residues in the CDR3. J gave up 3 bases and V 2 bases, and 10 bases lay outside the gene matches. The germline V gene encodes CDR1 SGHAT and CDR2 FQNNGV. The CDR3 DNA sequence: TGTGCCAGCAGCTTAAAAGAGCGTGGGACAGACAATCAGCCCCAGCATTTT. This gives the protein CASSLKERGTDNQPQHF.

V usage is TRBV5-1 and J usage is TRBJ2-6; the match to TRBD2 covers 9 bases. From germline, CDR1 is SGHRS and CDR2 YFSETQ. The CDR3 sequence is 15 residues long. Germline trimming cut 2 bases from V and 4 bases from J; bases unmatched to any gene: 1. CDR3 loop: CASSFSGSGANVLTF. The CDR3 bases are TGCGCCAGCAGCTTTAGCGGGAGCGGGGCCAACGTCCTGACTTTC.

V gene TRBV27 combines with J gene TRBJ2-5, with 14 bases that match TRBD2. The CDR3 is made up of 18 amino acids. The ends lost 2 bases at V and 1 base at J; junction bases unmatched: 6. From germline, CDR1 is MNHEY and CDR2 SMNVEV (reference sequence). CDR3 sequence (DNA): TGTGCCAGCAGTTTAGGACTAGCGGGAGGTGGGGGCCAAGAGACCCAGTACTTC. Its protein is CASSLGLAGGGGQETQYF.

This clone was recorded once. V usage is TRBV7-9 and J usage is TRBJ1-3; tentatively, D is TRBD1 (5 bases). CDR3 length: 16 amino acids. V lost 0 bases, J lost 3 bases, and 12 bases lay in between. Germline lookup yields CDR1 SEHNR and CDR2 FQNEAQ (reference sequence). The CDR3 DNA is TGTGCCAGCAGCTTAGCGTTAGGGGCCGATGGAAACACCATATATTTT. This sequence encodes CASSLALGADGNTIYF.

The chain recombines TRBV7-2 with TRBJ2-3, with 10 bases aligning to TRBD2. V was pared by 5 bases and J by 3 bases, with 14 bases of the junction left unmatched. The germline gives CDR1 SGHTA, CDR2 FQGNSA. The CDR3 spans 18 residues. In DNA, the CDR3 is TGTGCCAGCAGCAAATATCAACCGGGACTAGCGTGGACAGATACGCAGTATTTT. It codes for CASSKYQPGLAWTDTQYF.

This chain links TRBV5-1 with TRBJ2-2; 9 nucleotides agree with TRBD1. CDR1 and CDR2 from the germline V gene are SGHRS and YFSETQ. V trimming: 0 bases; J trimming: 3 bases; junction bases outside the gene matches: 3. This CDR3 is 16 amino acids long. This chain's CDR3 is CASSLEGQGDTGELFF. CDR3 DNA sequence: TGCGCCAGCAGCTTGGAGGGACAGGGAGACACCGGGGAGCTGTTTTTT.

This sequence joins TRBV28 and TRBJ2-3, with D possibly matching TRBD1 (8 bases). The V end was cut by 4 bases, the J end by 5 bases, with 16 bases between. In germline, CDR1 is MDHEN, CDR2 SYDVKM. CDR3 length equals 15 residues. As DNA, the CDR3 is TGTGCCAGCAGTTCCACAGGGGGGGAGGGAGATACGCAGTATTTT. This sequence encodes CASSSTGGEGDTQYF. The full variable domain, rest sourced from reference TRBV28 and TRBJ2-3, is DVKVTQSSRYLVKRTGEKVFLECVQDMDHENMFWYRQDPGLGLRLIYFSYDVKMKEKGDIPEGYSVSREKKERFSLILESASTNQTSMYLCASSSTGGEGDTQYFGPGTRLTVL.

V is TRBV11-2 and J is TRBJ2-2; 7 positions agree with TRBD2. The V and J ends lost 5 bases and 6 bases, in that order; junction bases with no gene match: 15. Per the germline V gene, CDR1 is SGHAT and CDR2 is FQNNGV. This CDR3 comprises 17 residues. The CDR3 DNA reads TGTGCCAGCAGCCCCGTTCGCGGGAGATCGGCTGCCGGGGAGCTGTTTTTT. Its protein product is CASSPVRGRSAAGELFF.

V and J are TRBV28 and TRBJ1-6; possibly TRBD1 for D (6 bases). V gave up 2 bases and J gave up 10 bases, with 12 bases separating them. Germline CDR1 is MDHEN and CDR2 is SYDVKM. The CDR3 contains 14 residues. This chain's CDR3 is CASSLVQGRSPLHF. The DNA of the CDR3 is TGTGCCAGCAGTTTAGTACAGGGAAGATCACCCCTCCACTTT.

V is TRBV10-3 and J is TRBJ1-1; possible D gene TRBD1, 6 bases. Germline CDR1 is ENHRY and CDR2 is SYGVKD. With 6 bases removed from V and 2 bases from J, the gap between germline ends came to 10 bases. CDR3 length: 13 amino acids. The CDR3 loop reads CAIRQGGNTEAFF. The CDR3 region has the DNA TGTGCCATCAGACAGGGTGGCAACACTGAAGCTTTCTTT.

The V call is TRBV27, the J call TRBJ1-2; 9 bases match TRBD1. V gave up 3 bases and J gave up 3 bases; unmatched junction bases: 8. CDR1 is MNHEY and CDR2 is SMNVEV in the germline V gene (reference sequence). The CDR3 contains 16 residues. CDR3: CASSFGGQGSHYGYTF. CDR3 nucleotide sequence: TGTGCCAGCAGTTTCGGGGGACAGGGCAGTCACTATGGCTACACCTTC.

This clone was seen more than once but under ten times. For the CDR3, the DNA is TGTGCCAGCAATCGGCGGCTAGCCGATAACTACGAGCAGTACTTC. The encoded protein is CASNRRLADNYEQYF. The J gene is TRBJ2-7, the V gene TRBV6-6; TRBD2 is a possible D gene (5 bases). Germline values: CDR1 MNHNY, CDR2 SVGAGI (reference sequence). With 7 bases removed from V and 3 bases from J, the gap between germline ends came to 19 bases. This CDR3 contains 15 residues.

The J gene is TRBJ2-7, the V gene TRBV7-9, with 8 bases that match TRBD1. V was pared by 4 bases and J by 6 bases, with 5 bases of the junction left unmatched. Germline CDR1 is SEHNR and CDR2 is FQNEAQ (reference sequence). CDR3 size: 13 residues. Here the CDR3 reads CASSSTGAGEQYF. The CDR3 DNA follows: TGTGCCAGCAGCTCGACAGGGGCGGGCGAGCAGTACTTC.

V is TRBV19 and J is TRBJ1-5, with a tentative D call TRBD1 (5 bases). The V gene lost 3 bases and the J gene lost 2 bases, with 11 bases spanning the gap. The CDR3 is 15 amino acids. In germline, CDR1 is LNHDA, CDR2 SQIVND (reference sequence). The CDR3 coding sequence is TGTGCCAGTAGTATCGACCGCAGGGGCAATCAGCCCCAGCATTTT. It encodes CASSIDRRGNQPQHF.

This clone was recorded once. The chain joins TRBV18 to TRBJ1-3, with TRBD1 identical over 11 bases. The V segment lost 3 bases and the J segment 4 bases; nucleotides outside the gene matches: 2. The CDR3 covers 15 residues. In germline, CDR1 is KGHSH, CDR2 LQKENI. CDR3 region: CASSPGTGGGNTIYF. CDR3 coding DNA: TGTGCCAGCTCACCCGGGACAGGGGGAGGAAACACCATATATTTT.

J is TRBJ1-3 and V is TRBV30, with D unresolved. The V end was cut by 3 bases, the J end by 0 bases, with 6 bases between. Germline V gene sequence: CDR1 GTSNPN, CDR2 SVGIG (reference sequence). This CDR3 spans 13 amino acids. This chain's CDR3 is CAWRRFSGNTIYF. CDR3 DNA: TGTGCCTGGAGGCGGTTCTCTGGAAACACCATATATTTT.

Points on this clone: Germline and junction disagree at one end, which may indicate a read error. The chain couples TRBV7-9 to TRBJ2-1, with 9 positions matching TRBD1. CDR1 is SEHNR, CDR2 FQNEAQ, per germline (reference sequence). This CDR3 region has 15 residues. CDR3 DNA: TGTTCCAGCAGCTTAACCCGGACAGGGGACAATGAGCAGTTCTTC. It codes for CSSSLTRTGDNEQFF.